The text below deals with one TCR beta chain. The antigen is undetermined. Treatment reported: roughly 19 received Ad26.COV2.S at low or high dose, single or two shots; about 5 received placebo; per-sample allocation not given. Each sample was drawn 63 days after the first injection (of vaccine or placebo). The repertoire was sequenced with immunoSEQ multiplex PCR; TCRdb's copy has only in-frame clones and lacks some. Of some 290,000 clones in the sample, around four fifths were seen once. This sample is drawn from a study of Ad26.COV2.S vaccination and SARS-CoV-2 variants. The overall study: It was the COV1001 Ad26.COV2.S trial arm that included the donor. Points from the study as a whole: Reportedly, spike-specific CD8+ and CD4+ T cell responses achieved substantial breadth once vaccination had taken place.

The CDR3 is 15 amino acids. V was shortened by 4 bases and J by 3 bases, with 17 bases between the two germline ends. Germline values: CDR1 SGDLS, CDR2 YYNGEE. V gene TRBV9 combines with J gene TRBJ2-7; weak D call: TRBD1 (7 bases). The material was peripheral blood, obtained in a trial of Ad26.COV2.S vaccine versus placebo. The TCR originated in a person between 18 and 60 years old who received the Ad26.COV2.S COVID-19 vaccine or a placebo. CDR3 sequence: CASSPGGQGGYEQYF. CDR3 sequence (DNA): TGTGCCAGCAGCCCAGGGGGGCAGGGGGGCTACGAGCAGTACTTC.